This T cell receptor (beta chain) was obtained from a study of T cells in localized non-small cell lung cancer. Sequencing used immunoSEQ multiplex PCR; TCRdb keeps in-frame clones, though not all of them. Among roughly 25,000 clones listed, approximately 84% were seen once. The CDR3 extends over 11 amino acids. The germline CDR1 and CDR2 sequences are SGHTS and YDEGEE. V dropped 7 bases and J dropped 12 bases, with 14 bases sitting between them. The sequencing here drew on peripheral blood, taken before any cancer treatment. This sequence originates from a male donor aged 60 or older with stage I squamous cell lung carcinoma. The V and J genes are TRBV5-8 and TRBJ1-5; D gene unclear. The CDR3 sequence is CASSLLMGQHF. DNA for the CDR3: TGTGCCAGCTCGCTGCTGATGGGCCAGCATTTT.